Described below is a single T cell receptor beta chain sequence and its context. The record originates from a study of blood T cell repertoires in COVID-19. In Cohort 3, a recovered donor had either two negative PCRs, clearance, or symptom resolution. Clones were sequenced by immunoSEQ multiplex PCR, and TCRdb holds only the in-frame ones, with some missing. The table has about 320,000 clones, roughly nine tenths seen once. The V end lost 4 bases, the J end lost 8 bases, and 14 bases lay between the germline ends. The germline V gene encodes CDR1 MNHEY and CDR2 SVGAGI. The CDR3 extends over 14 amino acids.

Specimen: PBMCs or T cells enriched from blood (not recorded which). The clonotype comes from a man aged 55 to 70 who had recovered from COVID-19. The chain is built from TRBV6-5 and TRBJ1-4; D gene ambiguous. CDR3 DNA: TGTGCCAGCAGTTGGAGGTGGGCAGGCGAAAAACTGTTTTTT. Amino acids: CASSWRWAGEKLFF.